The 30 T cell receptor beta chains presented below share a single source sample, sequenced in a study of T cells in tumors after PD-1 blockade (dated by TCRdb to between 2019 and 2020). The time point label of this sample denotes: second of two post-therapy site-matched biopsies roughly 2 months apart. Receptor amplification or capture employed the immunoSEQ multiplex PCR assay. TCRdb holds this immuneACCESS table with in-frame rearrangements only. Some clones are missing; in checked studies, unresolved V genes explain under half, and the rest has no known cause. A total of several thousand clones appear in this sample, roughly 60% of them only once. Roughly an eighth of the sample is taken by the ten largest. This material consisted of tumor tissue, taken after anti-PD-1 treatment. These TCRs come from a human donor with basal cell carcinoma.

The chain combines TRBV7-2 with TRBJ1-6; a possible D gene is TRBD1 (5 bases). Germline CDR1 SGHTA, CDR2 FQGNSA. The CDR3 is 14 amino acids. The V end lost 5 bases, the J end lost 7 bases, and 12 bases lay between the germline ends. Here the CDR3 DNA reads TGTGCCAGCAGCGCCGACCGGACAAATTCACCCCTCCACTTT. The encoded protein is CASSADRTNSPLHF.

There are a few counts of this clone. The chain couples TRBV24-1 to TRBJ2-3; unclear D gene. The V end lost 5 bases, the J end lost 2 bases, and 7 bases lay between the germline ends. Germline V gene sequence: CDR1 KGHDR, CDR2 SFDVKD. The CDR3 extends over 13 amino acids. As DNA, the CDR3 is TGTGCCACCAGTGTTAGTTTCACAGATACGCAGTATTTT. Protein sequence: CATSVSFTDTQYF.

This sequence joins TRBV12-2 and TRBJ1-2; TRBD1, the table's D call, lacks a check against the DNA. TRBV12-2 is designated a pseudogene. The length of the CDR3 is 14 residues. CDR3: CASRFSPRGYGYTF. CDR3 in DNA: TGTGCAAGTCGCTTTAGTCCCAGGGGTTATGGCTACACCTTC.

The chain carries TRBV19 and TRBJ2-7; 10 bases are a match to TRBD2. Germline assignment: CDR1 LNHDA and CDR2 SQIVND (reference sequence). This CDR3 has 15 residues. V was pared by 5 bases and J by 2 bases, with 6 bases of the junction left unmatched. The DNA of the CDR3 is TGTGCCAGTAGTCCTGGACTAGCGGCGGCCTACGAGCAGTACTTC. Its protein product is CASSPGLAAAYEQYF.

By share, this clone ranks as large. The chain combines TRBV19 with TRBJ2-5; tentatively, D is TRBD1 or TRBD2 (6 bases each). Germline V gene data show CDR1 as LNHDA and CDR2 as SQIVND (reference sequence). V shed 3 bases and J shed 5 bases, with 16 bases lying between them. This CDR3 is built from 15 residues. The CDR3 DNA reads TGTGCCAGTAGTATTAGTGGGGGGCCGGGGGAGACCCAGTACTTC. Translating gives CASSISGGPGETQYF.

DNA for the CDR3: TGTGCCAGCAGTCCTACTCGACCCCAAACTAGCAATCAGCCCCAGCATTTT. Its translation is CASSPTRPQTSNQPQHF. The chain recombines TRBV6-6 with TRBJ1-5; D is undetermined. This CDR3 is 17 amino acids long. Germline CDR1 reads MNHNY; CDR2 reads SVGAGI (reference sequence). With 5 bases removed from V and 0 bases from J, the gap between germline ends came to 17 bases.

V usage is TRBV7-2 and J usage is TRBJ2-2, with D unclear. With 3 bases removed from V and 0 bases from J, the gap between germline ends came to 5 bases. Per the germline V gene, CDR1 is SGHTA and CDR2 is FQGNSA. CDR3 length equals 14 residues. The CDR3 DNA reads TGTGCCAGCAGCTTTTCTTCGAACACCGGGGAGCTGTTTTTT. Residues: CASSFSSNTGELFF.

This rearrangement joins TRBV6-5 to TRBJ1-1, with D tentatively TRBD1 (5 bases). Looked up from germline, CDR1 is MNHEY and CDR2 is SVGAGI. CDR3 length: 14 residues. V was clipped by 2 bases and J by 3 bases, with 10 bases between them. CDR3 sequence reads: CASSYAGRDTEAFF. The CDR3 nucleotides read TGTGCCAGCAGTTACGCAGGGCGGGACACTGAAGCTTTCTTT.

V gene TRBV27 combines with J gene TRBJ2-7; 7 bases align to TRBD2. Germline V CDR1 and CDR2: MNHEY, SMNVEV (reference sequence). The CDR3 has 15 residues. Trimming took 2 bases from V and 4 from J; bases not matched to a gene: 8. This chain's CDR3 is CASSLKVGGDYEQYF. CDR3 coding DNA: TGTGCCAGCAGTTTAAAAGTGGGGGGGGATTACGAGCAGTACTTC.

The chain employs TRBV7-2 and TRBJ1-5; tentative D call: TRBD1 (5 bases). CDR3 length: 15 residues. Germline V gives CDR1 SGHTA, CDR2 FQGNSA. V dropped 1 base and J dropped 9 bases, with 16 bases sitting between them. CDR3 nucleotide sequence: TGTGCCAGCAGCTTAGGTCGGGAGGGACTCTCGCCCCAGCATTTT. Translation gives CASSLGREGLSPQHF.

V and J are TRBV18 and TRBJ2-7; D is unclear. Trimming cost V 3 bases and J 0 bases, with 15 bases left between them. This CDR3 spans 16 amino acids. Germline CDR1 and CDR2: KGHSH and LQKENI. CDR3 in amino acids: CASSPPPSKCSYEQYF. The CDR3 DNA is TGTGCCAGCTCACCCCCCCCCTCGAAGTGCTCCTACGAGCAGTACTTC.

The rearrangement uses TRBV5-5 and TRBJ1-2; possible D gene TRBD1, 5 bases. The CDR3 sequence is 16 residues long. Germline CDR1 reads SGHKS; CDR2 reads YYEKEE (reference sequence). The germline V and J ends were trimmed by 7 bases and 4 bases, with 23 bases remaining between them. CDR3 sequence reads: CASEFVEERGGYGYTF. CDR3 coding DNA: TGTGCCAGCGAATTCGTGGAGGAGCGGGGGGGCTATGGCTACACCTTC.

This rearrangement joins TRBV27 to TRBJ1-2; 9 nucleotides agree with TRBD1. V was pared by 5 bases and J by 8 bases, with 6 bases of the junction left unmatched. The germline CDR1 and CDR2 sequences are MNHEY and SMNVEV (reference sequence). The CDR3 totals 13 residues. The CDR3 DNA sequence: TGTGCCAGCAGTCCGACAGGGGGTCAGGGCTACACCTTC. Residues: CASSPTGGQGYTF.

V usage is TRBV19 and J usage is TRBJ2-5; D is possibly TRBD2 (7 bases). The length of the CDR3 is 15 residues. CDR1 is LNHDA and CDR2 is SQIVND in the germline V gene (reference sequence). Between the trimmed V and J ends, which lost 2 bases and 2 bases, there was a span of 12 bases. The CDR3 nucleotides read TGTGCCAGTAGTATACTCGGGGGGACACAAGAGACCCAGTACTTC. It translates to CASSILGGTQETQYF.

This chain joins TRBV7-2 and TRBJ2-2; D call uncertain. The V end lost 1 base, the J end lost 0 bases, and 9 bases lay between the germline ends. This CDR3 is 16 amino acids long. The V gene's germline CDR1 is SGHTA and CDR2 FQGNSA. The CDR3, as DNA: TGTGCCAGCAGCTTAGGTCCCAGAGCGAACACCGGGGAGCTGTTTTTT. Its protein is CASSLGPRANTGELFF.

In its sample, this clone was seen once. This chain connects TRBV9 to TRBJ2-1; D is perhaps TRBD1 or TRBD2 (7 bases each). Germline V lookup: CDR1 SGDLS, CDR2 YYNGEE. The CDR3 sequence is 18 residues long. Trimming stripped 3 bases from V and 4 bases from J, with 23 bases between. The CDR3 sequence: CASSETGTINRGYNEQFF. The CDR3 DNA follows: TGTGCCAGCAGCGAGACAGGGACTATCAATAGGGGTTACAATGAGCAGTTCTTC. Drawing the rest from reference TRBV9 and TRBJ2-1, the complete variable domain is DSGVTQTPKHLITATGQRVTLRCSPRSGDLSVYWYQQSLDQGLQFLIQYYNGEERAKGNILERFSAQQFPDLHSELNLSSLELGDSALYFCASSETGTINRGYNEQFFGPGTRLTVL.

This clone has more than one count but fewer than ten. CDR3 protein: CASSQSGGSYGYTF. CDR3 nucleotide sequence: TGCGCCAGCAGCCAATCAGGGGGTAGCTATGGCTACACCTTC. The chain has TRBV4-1 and TRBJ1-2, with TRBD1 matching over 7 bases. Germline V CDR1 and CDR2: MGHRA, YSYEKL. The CDR3 has 14 residues. V trimming: 2 bases; J trimming: 4 bases; junction bases outside the gene matches: 4.

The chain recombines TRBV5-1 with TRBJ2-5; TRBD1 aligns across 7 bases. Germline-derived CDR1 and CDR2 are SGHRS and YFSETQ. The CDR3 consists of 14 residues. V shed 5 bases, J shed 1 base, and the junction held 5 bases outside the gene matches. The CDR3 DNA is TGCGCCAGCAGTGGTGGGGACAGCCAAGAGACCCAGTACTTC. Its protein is CASSGGDSQETQYF.

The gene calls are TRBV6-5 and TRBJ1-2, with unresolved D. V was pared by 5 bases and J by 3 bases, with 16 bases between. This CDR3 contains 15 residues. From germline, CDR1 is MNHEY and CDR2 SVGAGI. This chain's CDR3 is CASSPREGQYYGYTF. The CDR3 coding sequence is TGTGCCAGCAGTCCCCGGGAGGGTCAATACTATGGCTACACCTTC.

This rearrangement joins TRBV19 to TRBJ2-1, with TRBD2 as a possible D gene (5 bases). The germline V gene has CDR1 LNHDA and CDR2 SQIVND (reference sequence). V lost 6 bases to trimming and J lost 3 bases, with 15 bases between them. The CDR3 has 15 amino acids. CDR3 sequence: CASRPLEALYNEQFF. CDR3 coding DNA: TGTGCCAGTAGGCCACTAGAGGCCCTCTACAATGAGCAGTTCTTC.

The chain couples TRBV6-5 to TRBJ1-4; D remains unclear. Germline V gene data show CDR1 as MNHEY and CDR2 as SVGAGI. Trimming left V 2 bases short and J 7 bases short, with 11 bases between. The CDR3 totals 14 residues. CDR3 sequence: CASSYGMGFEKLFF. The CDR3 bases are TGTGCCAGCAGTTACGGGATGGGGTTTGAAAAACTGTTTTTT.

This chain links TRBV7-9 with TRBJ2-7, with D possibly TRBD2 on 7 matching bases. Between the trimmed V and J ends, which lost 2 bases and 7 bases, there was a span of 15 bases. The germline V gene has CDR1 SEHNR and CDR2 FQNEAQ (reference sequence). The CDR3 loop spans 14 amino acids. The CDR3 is CASSLPDKGGEQYF. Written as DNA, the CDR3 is TGTGCCAGCAGCTTACCGGACAAGGGGGGGGAGCAGTACTTC.

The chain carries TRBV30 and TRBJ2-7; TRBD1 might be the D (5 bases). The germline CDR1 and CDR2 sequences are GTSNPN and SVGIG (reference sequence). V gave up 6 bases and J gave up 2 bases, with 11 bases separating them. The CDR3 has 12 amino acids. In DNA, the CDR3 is TGTGCCTGTAAGGGGTTCGCCTACGAGCAGTACTTC. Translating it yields CACKGFAYEQYF.

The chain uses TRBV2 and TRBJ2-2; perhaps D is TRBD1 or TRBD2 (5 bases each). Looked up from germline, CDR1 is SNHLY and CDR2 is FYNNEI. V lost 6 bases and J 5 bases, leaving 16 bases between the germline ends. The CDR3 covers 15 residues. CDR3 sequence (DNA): TGTGCCAGCAGGCTTTCCGGGACCAATACCGGGGAGCTGTTTTTT. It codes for CASRLSGTNTGELFF.

The CDR3 region is CASWTGYGYTF. In DNA, the CDR3 is TGTGCCAGTTGGACAGGGTATGGCTACACCTTC. The chain joins TRBV19 to TRBJ1-2, with 8 bases aligning to TRBD1. The CDR3 runs to 11 residues. Trimming took 8 bases from V and 5 from J; bases not matched to a gene: 1. The germline CDR1 and CDR2 sequences are LNHDA and SQIVND (reference sequence). The entire variable domain, with the rest obtained from reference TRBV19 and TRBJ1-2, is as follows: DGGITQSPKYLFRKEGQNVTLSCEQNLNHDAMYWYRQDPGQGLRLIYYSQIVNDFQKGDIAEGYSVSREKKESFPLTVTSAQKNPTAFYLCASWTGYGYTFGSGTRLTVV.

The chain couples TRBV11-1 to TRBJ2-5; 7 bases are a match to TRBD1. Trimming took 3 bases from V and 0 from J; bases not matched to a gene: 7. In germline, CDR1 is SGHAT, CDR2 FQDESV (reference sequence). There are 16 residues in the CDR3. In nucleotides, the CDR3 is TGTGCCAGCAGCTTGGGGCAGGGGGATTACCAAGAGACCCAGTACTTC. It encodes CASSLGQGDYQETQYF.

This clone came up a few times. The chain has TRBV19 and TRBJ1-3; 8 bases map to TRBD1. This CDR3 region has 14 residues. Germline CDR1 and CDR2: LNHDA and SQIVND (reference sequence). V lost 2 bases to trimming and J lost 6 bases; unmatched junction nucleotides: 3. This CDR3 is CASSIRTGLNTIYF. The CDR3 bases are TGTGCCAGTAGTATACGGACAGGGCTAAACACCATATATTTT.

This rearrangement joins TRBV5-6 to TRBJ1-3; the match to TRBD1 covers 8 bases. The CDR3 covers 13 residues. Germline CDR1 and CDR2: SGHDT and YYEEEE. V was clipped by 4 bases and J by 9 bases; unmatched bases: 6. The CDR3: CASSAGTGLTIYF. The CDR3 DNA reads TGTGCCAGCAGCGCCGGGACAGGCCTCACCATATATTTT.

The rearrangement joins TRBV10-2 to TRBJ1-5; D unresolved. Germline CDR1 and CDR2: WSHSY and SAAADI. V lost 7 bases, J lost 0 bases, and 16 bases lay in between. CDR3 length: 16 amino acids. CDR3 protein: CASNSLGPYSNQPQHF. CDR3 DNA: TGCGCCAGCAATTCTTTAGGACCGTATAGCAATCAGCCCCAGCATTTT.

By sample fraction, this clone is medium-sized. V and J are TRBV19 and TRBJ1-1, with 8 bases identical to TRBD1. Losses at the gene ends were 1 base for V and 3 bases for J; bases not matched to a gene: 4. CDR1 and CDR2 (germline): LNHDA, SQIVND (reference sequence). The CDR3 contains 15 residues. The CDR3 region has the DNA TGTGCCAGTAGTATAGTATCCAGGGGGCACACTGAAGCTTTCTTT. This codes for CASSIVSRGHTEAFF.